Given below is one T cell receptor beta chain in context. The germline gives CDR1 MNHEY, CDR2 SVGAGI. The CDR3 runs to 13 residues. V was clipped by 10 bases and J by 7 bases, with 16 bases between them. Clones were sequenced by immunoSEQ multiplex PCR, and TCRdb holds only the in-frame ones, with some missing. The sample lists tens of thousands of clones, approximately 91% seen once, with over 10% in the top ten. The data were taken from a study of control samples from healthy donors and cancer patients. The genes are TRBV6-5 and TRBJ1-4; the D is unclear. The receptor was isolated from a man aged 50 or older with lung cancer. Sequencing was done on a sample of PBMCs. The CDR3 DNA reads TGTGCCATCGCCGTCGGGGTGGGTGAAAAACTGTTTTTT. It is translated as CAIAVGVGEKLFF.